Below, one T cell receptor (beta chain) is given with its context. Its antigen remains unidentified. The CDR3 covers 16 residues. The source of the sample is a study of cytomegalovirus exposure and HLA in healthy donors. General study findings and limits: In vitro testing confirmed a few CMV-associated chains as specific for CMV antigens. Most TCR sequences proved rare, with some public TCRs found in many donors. The study listed around 150 cytomegalovirus-associated TCR beta chains.

Clones were read by immunoSEQ multiplex PCR, and TCRdb kept only the in-frame ones, dropping some. The table includes around 69,000 clones, 96% detected once. The sequencing input was PBMCs. This rearrangement joins TRBV21-1 to TRBJ2-7; the listed D gene, TRBD2, was not tested against the DNA. TRBV21-1 corresponds to a pseudogene. The receptor was derived from a woman between 18 and 29 years old in good health and CMV-seropositive. The CDR3 DNA reads as TGTGCCAGCAGCTACCGAGCTAGCGGGAGAATGAACGAGCAGTACTTC. Its translation is CASSYRASGRMNEQYF.